The text below deals with one T cell receptor (beta chain). Its antigen remains unknown. PCR was performed a second time for about 7 to 11 cycles using a sample-barcoded 5' primer and a J-beta primer mix. Each cDNA molecule carried a tag from a template-switch adaptor that contained 12 random nucleotides. From the 5' RACE reads, TCRdb called clonotypes with MiXCR, one entry per CDR3 protein. The table has roughly 800,000 distinct CDR3 sequences, roughly 64% seen once. Germline trimming cut 6 bases from V and 2 bases from J; bases unmatched to any gene: 6. This CDR3 spans 14 amino acids. The germline V gene encodes CDR1 DFQATT and CDR2 SNEGSKA (reference sequence). This sample was included in a study of blood T cells in healthy people across ages. Each sample used at least 6 million PBMCs. Study-level points and caveats: Strong correlation was found linking TCR beta diversity to naive T cell percentage. Donor CMV infection status was unknown, possibly confounding age-related changes in expanded clonotypes.

The chain is built from TRBV20-1 and TRBJ2-7; 11 bases fit TRBD1. This sequence was found in a man aged 25-45 years in good health. Sample: blood. CDR3 bases: TGCAGTGCACGGGACAGGGGGAAGGCCTACGAGCAGTACTTC. It yields the protein CSARDRGKAYEQYF.